This TCR beta chain came from a study of cytomegalovirus exposure and HLA in healthy donors. Study conclusions and caveats: Some highly shared sequence variants likely arose as a pipeline artifact.

The primer mix had 60 Vbeta and 13 Jbeta primers. TCRdb's table, derived via immunoSEQ multiplex PCR, lists solely in-frame clones and lacks some. This sample has roughly 120,000 clones, with 76% found just once. About this clone itself: Its antigen is unknown.

Sequenced sample: PBMCs. The receptor's source is a man aged 30-40 years in good health and CMV-seropositive.

CDR3 protein: CASSPGQGVGSPLHF. The DNA for the CDR3 is TGCGCCAGCAGCCCAGGACAGGGTGTGGGTTCACCCCTCCACTTT. The chain uses TRBV4-3 and TRBJ1-6; TRBD1 aligns across 8 bases. With 4 bases clipped from V and 9 bases from J, the junction kept 8 bases outside the gene matches. The CDR3 is 15 residues long. The germline gives CDR1 LGHNA, CDR2 YSLEER.